The rows below give T cell receptor beta chains drawn from one sample of a study of cytomegalovirus exposure and HLA in healthy donors. Clones were sequenced by immunoSEQ multiplex PCR, and TCRdb holds only the in-frame ones, with some missing. The sample includes about 190,000 clones, more than 65% of them seen just once. Source material: PBMCs. These receptors were collected from a young woman in good health and CMV-seronegative. Both conserved end residues are part of each CDR3. The order of the fields is D gene, clone size, CDR3 length, V gene, J gene, CDR3 DNA, CDR3 protein. D genes are given only for firm matches. Size tells how often a clone was seen (once, few, many) or the class of an expanded clone, and some rows leave it out.

>TRBD2|-|17|TRBV5-1|TRBJ2-7
TGCGCCAGCAGCTCCAGGCCGGTAGCGGGAGAAGGCGACGAGCAGTACTTC
CASSSRPVAGEGDEQYF
>-|-|12|TRBV4-2|TRBJ2-1
TGTGCCAGCAGCCAAGATGCAGGCCCCAGGTTCTTC
CASSQDAGPRFF
>TRBD1|-|13|TRBV18|TRBJ1-2
TGTGCCAGCTCAGCACTCCGGGACAGGGCGGACACCTTC
CASSALRDRADTF
>-|-|14|TRBV5-1|TRBJ2-7
TGCGCCAGCAGCAGCCAGACAGGAACCTACGAGCAGTACTTC
CASSSQTGTYEQYF
>-|-|15|TRBV6-5|TRBJ2-5
TGTGCCAGCAGTTACTCTGGACATCCCCAAGAGACCCAGTACTTC
CASSYSGHPQETQYF
>TRBD1|-|12|TRBV29-1|TRBJ2-7
TGCAGCATGACAGGGGGTGCCCACGAGCAGTACTTC
CSMTGGAHEQYF
>TRBD2|-|12|TRBV14|TRBJ2-1
TGTGCCAGCAGCCCTCTAGCGGGACAGCAGTTCTTC
CASSPLAGQQFF
>TRBD2|-|17|TRBV19|TRBJ2-1
TGTGCCAGTGGAATGATTGGGAGGGAGTTCGTGTTCAATGAGCAGTTCTTC
CASGMIGREFVFNEQFF
>TRBD1|-|15|TRBV7-8|TRBJ1-2
TGTGCCAGCAGCTTACGATTCCCAGGGGGCCATGGCTACACCTTC
CASSLRFPGGHGYTF
>TRBD2|-|16|TRBV5-1|TRBJ2-2
TGCGCCAGCAGCTTGGGACTAGCGGGAGGCACCGGGGAGCTGTTTTTT
CASSLGLAGGTGELFF
>-|-|13|TRBV6-6|TRBJ2-3
TGTGCCAGCAGCAGGGGGGCTGCAGATACGCAGTATTTT
CASSRGAADTQYF
>-|-|15|TRBV6-1|TRBJ2-5
TGTGCCAGCAGTGAAATGGGGAGGTTCCAAGAGACCCAGTACTTC
CASSEMGRFQETQYF
>TRBD2|-|14|TRBV11-2|TRBJ2-1
TGTGCCAGCAGCTTAGGGCGGGGGGAATATGAGCAGTTCTTC
CASSLGRGEYEQFF
>-|-|14|TRBV10-3|TRBJ1-5
TGTGCCTCCTCTCAGGGTTTCGGCAATCAGCCCCAGCATTTT
CASSQGFGNQPQHF
>-|-|14|TRBV14|TRBJ1-1
TGTGCCAGCAGCTTATGGAGAGGGAACACTGAAGCTTTCTTT
CASSLWRGNTEAFF
>TRBD2|-|16|TRBV5-1|TRBJ2-1
TGCGCCAGCAGCTCTCATACCGGGGGGAAGTACAATGAGCAGTTCTTC
CASSSHTGGKYNEQFF
>-|-|11|TRBV21-1|TRBJ1-2
TGTGCCAGCAGGACAGGGGATGGCTACACCTTC
CASRTGDGYTF
>-|once|15|TRBV6-6|TRBJ1-2
TGTGCCAGCAGTTATTATGGGGACACAAACTATGGCTACACCTTC
CASSYYGDTNYGYTF
>-|once|15|TRBV25-1|TRBJ2-1
TGTGCCAGCAGTGTATCGGCGGGAAACGAGGATGAGCAGTTCTTC
CASSVSAGNEDEQFF
>-|-|20|TRBV7-8|TRBJ1-3
TGTGCCAGCAGCCCCGGGCAGGGCAGTCGGGGGGCCCCCTCTGGAAACACCATATATTTT
CASSPGQGSRGAPSGNTIYF
>-|-|12|TRBV4-1|TRBJ2-7
TGCGCCAGCAGCCAAGGTGAGGCCGAGCAGTACTTC
CASSQGEAEQYF
>TRBD1|-|15|TRBV7-2|TRBJ1-1
TGTGCCAGCAGCTTTAATCCAGGGGGCGCATCTGAAGCTTTCTTT
CASSFNPGGASEAFF
>TRBD2|-|14|TRBV7-9|TRBJ2-3
TGTGCCAGCAGCCCATCCGGGGGGACAGATACGCAGTATTTT
CASSPSGGTDTQYF
>-|-|17|TRBV2|TRBJ2-7
TGTGCCAGCAGTCCCCGGGAGACTGCCCGGATAGACTACGAGCAGTACTTC
CASSPRETARIDYEQYF
>-|-|15|TRBV7-8|TRBJ1-5
TGTGTCAGCAGTTTAGTCGACAGGTCTAATCAGCCCCAGCATTTT
CVSSLVDRSNQPQHF
>TRBD1|-|15|TRBV6-5|TRBJ2-7
TGTGCCAGCAATTACGACAGGGGGTCAATCTACGAGCAGTACTTC
CASNYDRGSIYEQYF
>TRBD2|-|11|TRBV29-1|TRBJ2-7
TGCCCCCGGGGGGGGAAATACGAGCAGTACTTC
CPRGGKYEQYF
>TRBD1|-|14|TRBV4-2|TRBJ1-2
TGTGCCAGCAGCGAGGAGGGGGCGGGGACCCGCTACACCTTC
CASSEEGAGTRYTF
>-|-|15|TRBV5-5|TRBJ2-7
TGTGCCAGCAGCCATACATGGACAGAAAACTACGAGCAGTACTTC
CASSHTWTENYEQYF
>TRBD1|-|16|TRBV2|TRBJ1-5
TGTGCCAGCAGTGAACGGACAGGGACCCTCAATCAGCCCCAGCATTTT
CASSERTGTLNQPQHF
>TRBD1|-|17|TRBV5-1|TRBJ2-7
TGCGCCAGCAGCCTGAGCCCCGGGACAGCCGGATCCTACGAGCAGTACTTC
CASSLSPGTAGSYEQYF
>-|-|14|TRBV7-9|TRBJ2-7
TGTGCCAGCAGTCCGGGCTCGGGGACCTACGAGCAGTACTTC
CASSPGSGTYEQYF
>-|-|15|TRBV5-5|TRBJ2-1
TGTGCCAGCAGCTTAGGGAGTACGTATACTGGTGAGCAGTTCTTC
CASSLGSTYTGEQFF
>TRBD1|-|15|TRBV6-1|TRBJ2-1
TGTGCCAGCAGTCACAGACAGGGGGCCTACAATGAGCAGTTCTTC
CASSHRQGAYNEQFF
>TRBD1|-|14|TRBV5-1|TRBJ1-4
TGCGCCAGCCGGACCGGGACAGGGGGTGAAAAACTGTTTTTT
CASRTGTGGEKLFF
>-|-|14|TRBV7-2|TRBJ2-7
TGTGCCAGCAGCTTAGCGCGAGCTACCTACGAGCAGTACTTC
CASSLARATYEQYF
>TRBD2|-|17|TRBV4-3|TRBJ2-7
TGCGCCAGCAGCCAAGAGCGGGGCGGGAGGGTTAGCTACGAGCAGTACTTC
CASSQERGGRVSYEQYF
>-|once|14|TRBV5-1|TRBJ2-1
TGCGCCAGCACCCAACCAGGGGCAAAGGGAGAGCAGTTCTTC
CASTQPGAKGEQFF
>-|-|13|TRBV19|TRBJ2-7
TGTGCCAGTAGTATAGGCCCAGGCTACGAGCAGTACTTC
CASSIGPGYEQYF
>-|-|14|TRBV19|TRBJ1-3
TGTGCCAGTAGTACACAGATATCTGGAAACACCATATATTTT
CASSTQISGNTIYF
>TRBD1|-|12|TRBV6-6|TRBJ2-3
TGTGCCAGCAGTTCAGGGGGCGATACGCAGTATTTT
CASSSGGDTQYF
>-|-|16|TRBV9|TRBJ1-1
TGTGCCAGCAGCGTAGCCTCTAAGACAGGTAACACTGAAGCTTTCTTT
CASSVASKTGNTEAFF
>-|-|15|TRBV6-6|TRBJ2-2
TGTGCCAGCAGGACCAGGGGCCGCCGGGGCGGGGAGCTGTTTTTT
CASRTRGRRGGELFF
>TRBD1|-|14|TRBV19|TRBJ1-5
TGTGCCAGTAGTATAAGACAGGGGGGTCAGCCCCAGCATTTT
CASSIRQGGQPQHF
>TRBD1|-|17|TRBV2|TRBJ2-2
TGTGCCACGGTTGGGACCGGGACAGCGGTGAAGGCCGGGGAGCTGTTTTTT
CATVGTGTAVKAGELFF
>TRBD2|-|19|TRBV15|TRBJ2-1
TGTGCCACCAGCAGAGATATTAGGCGGGGGGGCCTAAGGGGCAATGAGCAGTTCTTC
CATSRDIRRGGLRGNEQFF